These T cell receptor beta chains were read from a single sample in a study of T cell responses to AZD1222 COVID-19 vaccine. Generated by immunoSEQ multiplex PCR, the TCRdb table keeps only in-frame clones and is missing some. The table lists 100,000 to 150,000 clones, approximately 90% of them singletons, with around 7.7% in the top ten. Sequenced here: peripheral blood, sampled on day 0 of AZD1222 vaccination. The receptor set was obtained from an adult in good health. Both conserved end residues are trimmed from each CDR3. Size is omitted from some rows. Given values are once, few, many or a class for expanded clones.

size	V	J	CDR3
once	TRBV3-1/TRBV3-2	TRBJ2-4	ASSQVWTGEHIQY
.	TRBV28	TRBJ1-2	AIETEANYGYT
.	TRBV2	TRBJ1-1	ASRGTDGAGNTEAF
.	TRBV7-9	TRBJ1-4	ASSAQGRLF
.	TRBV19	TRBJ2-1	ASSIEDGTYNEQF
.	TRBV6-5	TRBJ1-2	ASSYSAGNYGYT
.	TRBV11-2	TRBJ2-7	ASSLDRGGVAVSYEQY
.	TRBV28	TRBJ1-2	ASSTGGGTGYGYT
.	TRBV6-5	TRBJ1-5	ASSYPGSSNQPQH
.	TRBV7-3	TRBJ2-2	ASSSGAENTGELF